Each of the 16 T cell receptor beta chains below was sequenced from the same sample in a study of early T cells in non-severe SARS-CoV-2 infection. TCRdb used MiXCR to reprocess the 5' RACE reads, holding one entry per CDR3 protein. In the table there are tens of thousands of distinct CDR3 sequences, almost 6% of which are singletons. Sequencing was performed on whole blood. The origin of the receptors is an adult who was a healthcare worker with PCR-confirmed SARS-CoV-2 infection or an uninfected control (not recorded which).

The chain combines TRBV5-1 with TRBJ2-2; D ambiguous. CDR1 SGHRS and CDR2 YFSETQ come from the germline V gene. V lost 2 bases, J lost 7 bases, and 12 bases lay in between. The CDR3 has 14 amino acids. The CDR3 DNA reads as TGCGCCAGCAGCTTTACCACCTTGGTCGGGGAGCTGTTTTTT. Residues: CASSFTTLVGELFF.

This clonotype was counted many times. The chain joins TRBV7-2 to TRBJ2-7; D gene unclear. V was trimmed by 5 bases and J by 1 base, leaving 6 bases between them. Germline CDR1 reads SGHTA; CDR2 reads FQGNSA. The CDR3 is 12 amino acids. As DNA, the CDR3 is TGTGCCAGCAGCCCCAATTCCTACGAGCAGTACTTC. Encoded protein: CASSPNSYEQYF.

This clonotype was seen many times. CDR3 DNA: TGTGCCATCAGTGAGTCGGGGAGGGGGCATACTGAAGCTTTCTTT. Protein: CAISESGRGHTEAFF. This rearrangement joins TRBV10-3 to TRBJ1-1; 7 bases are a match to TRBD1. Germline V gene data show CDR1 as ENHRY and CDR2 as SYGVKD. This CDR3 comprises 15 residues. After removal of 0 bases from V and 5 bases from J, the junction contained 6 bases not matched to a gene.

There are many counts of this clonotype. The chain combines TRBV4-3 with TRBJ1-2; D remains unclear. The CDR3 is 14 residues long. Trimming cost V 0 bases and J 1 base, with 6 bases left between them. Germline V gene lookup returns CDR1 LGHNA and CDR2 YSLEER. CDR3 region: CASSQDPLNYGYTF. CDR3 DNA: TGCGCCAGCAGCCAAGATCCACTTAACTATGGCTACACCTTC.

This clonotype was counted ten times or more. The chain combines TRBV11-2 with TRBJ2-1; no reliable D call. V lost 5 bases to trimming and J lost 1 base, with 9 bases between them. The CDR3 is 14 residues long. Germline V gene data show CDR1 as SGHAT and CDR2 as FQNNGV. CDR3 coding DNA: TGTGCCAGCAGCGCCAGAACATCCTACAATGAGCAGTTCTTC. This translates into CASSARTSYNEQFF.

This clonotype was picked up many times. The rearrangement links TRBV20-1 to TRBJ2-1, with TRBD2 matching 9 bases. This CDR3 is 15 amino acids long. Germline-derived CDR1 and CDR2 are DFQATT and SNEGSKA (reference sequence). V gave up 6 bases and J gave up 3 bases; unmatched junction bases: 9. The CDR3 DNA is TGCAGTGCCACCCGTCGAGCGGGGGGCTACAATGAGCAGTTCTTC. It specifies CSATRRAGGYNEQFF.

This clonotype has ten or more counts. One end of the junction is discordant with germline, which a read error may explain. The chain carries TRBV5-1 and TRBJ2-7, with a tentative D call TRBD1 (6 bases). The length of the CDR3 is 13 residues. Germline V gene data show CDR1 as SGHRS and CDR2 as YFSETQ. The CDR3 loop reads CASSFGFDADSFF. CDR3 DNA sequence: TGCGCCAGCAGCTTCGGGTTTGACGCGGACAGTTTTTTC.

This clonotype was counted ten times or more. The CDR3: CSARAPLSGGATDTQYF. The CDR3 DNA sequence: TGCAGTGCTAGAGCCCCCTTAAGCGGGGGGGCCACAGATACGCAGTATTTT. The rearrangement uses TRBV20-1 and TRBJ2-3, with 10 bases identical to TRBD2. Germline trimming cut 1 base from V and 2 bases from J; bases unmatched to any gene: 9. Per germline, CDR1 DFQATT and CDR2 SNEGSKA (reference sequence). CDR3 length equals 17 residues.

This clonotype was seen many times. The rearrangement uses TRBV15 and TRBJ2-3, with unresolved D. Germline V gene lookup returns CDR1 LNHNV and CDR2 YYDKDF (reference sequence). Trimming took 2 bases from V and 2 from J, leaving 8 bases between them. CDR3 length: 14 residues. The CDR3 DNA is TGTGCCACCAGCAGAACCGGGTCCACAGATACGCAGTATTTT. This encodes CATSRTGSTDTQYF.

The V gene is TRBV7-9, the J gene TRBJ2-3, with 9 bases that match TRBD2. CDR3 length: 16 residues. Per germline, CDR1 SEHNR and CDR2 FQNEAQ (reference sequence). The V and J ends lost 5 bases and 0 bases, in that order; junction bases with no gene match: 6. The CDR3 spells CASSPLTSGSTDTQYF. The CDR3 DNA follows: TGTGCCAGCAGCCCCCTGACTAGCGGCAGCACAGATACGCAGTATTTT.

In this sample, this clonotype turned up many times. J is TRBJ2-3 and V is TRBV7-6, with 9 bases identical to TRBD1. Germline CDR1 is SGHVS and CDR2 is FNYEAQ. Trimming at V came to 5 bases and at J to 3 bases, leaving 3 bases not matched to a gene. The CDR3 spans 14 residues. This chain's CDR3 is CASSPGTGTDTQYF. The CDR3 DNA is TGTGCCAGCAGCCCCGGGACAGGGACAGATACGCAGTATTTT.

This clonotype was recorded many times. The CDR3 spells CSASSEQGANYEQYF. The CDR3 DNA is TGCAGTGCTTCGTCGGAACAGGGGGCGAACTACGAGCAGTACTTC. This chain links TRBV20-1 with TRBJ2-7; 9 bases are a match to TRBD1. V gave up 5 bases and J gave up 3 bases; unmatched junction bases: 11. The germline CDR1 and CDR2 sequences are DFQATT and SNEGSKA (reference sequence). The CDR3 runs to 15 residues.

The sample holds many counts of this clonotype. The V and J genes are TRBV30 and TRBJ2-7, with D hard to call. CDR1 and CDR2 from the germline V gene are GTSNPN and SVGIG (reference sequence). Trimming cost V 3 bases and J 3 bases, with 9 bases left between them. The CDR3 length is 12 residues. CDR3: CAWRDAGYEQYF. The CDR3 nucleotides are TGTGCCTGGAGGGACGCCGGCTACGAGCAGTACTTC.

This clonotype was counted ten times or more. The chain has TRBV20-1 and TRBJ2-1, with 8 nucleotides matching TRBD2. This CDR3 comprises 14 residues. Germline V gene data show CDR1 as DFQATT and CDR2 as SNEGSKA (reference sequence). J was trimmed by 7 bases and V by 0 bases; bases with no gene match: 5. The CDR3 region has the DNA TGCAGTGCTAGAGACGGGAGGGCCGGGAATGAGCAGTTCTTC. It encodes CSARDGRAGNEQFF.

This clonotype was seen many times. The chain combines TRBV6-2 or TRBV6-3 with TRBJ1-4; no clear D. The CDR3 runs to 15 residues. The V gene lost 0 bases and the J gene lost 0 bases, with 5 bases spanning the gap. Germline V gives CDR1 MNHEY, CDR2 SVGEGT. Here the CDR3 reads CASSYSGATNEKLFF. The DNA for the CDR3 is TGTGCCAGCAGTTACTCGGGCGCAACTAATGAAAAACTGTTTTTT.

This sequence joins TRBV7-9 and TRBJ2-3; the match to TRBD2 covers 7 bases. Trimming cost V 6 bases and J 2 bases; bases outside gene matches: 11. Germline V CDR1 and CDR2: SEHNR, FQNEAQ (reference sequence). CDR3 size: 16 residues. CDR3 bases: TGTGCCAGCAGGCATTTCGGGCGGGAGACCACAGATACGCAGTATTTT. This codes for CASRHFGRETTDTQYF.